This passage covers 12 T cell receptor beta chains from one sample sequenced in a study of cytomegalovirus exposure and HLA in healthy donors. Primers included in the PCR were 60 Vbeta and 13 Jbeta primers. Profiling relied on immunoSEQ multiplex PCR, and the TCRdb table lists in-frame clones only, not all of them. The data contain under 200,000 clones, over 80% of them singletons. The specimen was PBMCs. The origin of the receptors is a male donor in good health and CMV-seropositive.

This clone came up once. The genes are TRBV7-2 and TRBJ1-4, with 7 nucleotides matching TRBD1. CDR3 size: 14 residues. The germline CDR1 and CDR2 sequences are SGHTA and FQGNSA. V lost 4 bases and J lost 5; bases outside the gene matches: 4. In DNA, the CDR3 is TGTGCCAGCAGCTCTCGACAGGGAAATGAAAAACTGTTTTTT. Protein: CASSSRQGNEKLFF.

The J gene is TRBJ1-3, the V gene TRBV28, with D maybe TRBD1 (6 bases). The CDR3 is made up of 14 amino acids. Germline V lookup: CDR1 MDHEN, CDR2 SYDVKM. V lost 3 bases and J 5 bases, leaving 11 bases between the germline ends. CDR3 residues: CASSFGQGRNTIYF. The CDR3 DNA is TGTGCCAGCAGTTTCGGGCAGGGGAGAAACACCATATATTTT. The full variable domain, its missing parts supplied by reference TRBV28 and TRBJ1-3, is DVKVTQSSRYLVKRTGEKVFLECVQDMDHENMFWYRQDPGLGLRLIYFSYDVKMKEKGDIPEGYSVSREKKERFSLILESASTNQTSMYLCASSFGQGRNTIYFGEGSWLTVV.

The rearrangement joins TRBV21-1 to TRBJ1-2; the tabulated D call, TRBD1, remains unverified against the DNA. TRBV21-1 is recorded as a pseudogene. The CDR3 is made up of 13 amino acids. CDR3 sequence (DNA): TGTGCCAGCAGCAAGACACGCAACTATGGCTACACCTTC. It specifies CASSKTRNYGYTF.

V and J are TRBV25-1 and TRBJ2-1; perhaps TRBD1 as D (5 bases). V lost 9 bases, J lost 12 bases, and 15 bases lay in between. This CDR3 contains 11 residues. CDR1 and CDR2 from the germline V gene are MGHDK and SYGVNS. The CDR3 sequence is CASRGGAGQFF. The CDR3 DNA is TGTGCCAGTAGGGGCGGAGCTGGGCAGTTCTTC.

The genes are TRBV18 and TRBJ2-2; D unresolved. Germline loops: CDR1 KGHSH, CDR2 LQKENI. Trimming took 3 bases from V and 4 from J, leaving 6 bases between them. The length of the CDR3 is 13 residues. CDR3 bases: TGTGCCAGCTCACCCCCGGGCACCGGGGAGCTGTTTTTT. It translates to CASSPPGTGELFF.

The chain is built from TRBV30 and TRBJ2-7; 10 bases match TRBD2. V gave up 1 base and J gave up 6 bases; unmatched junction bases: 9. Germline lookup yields CDR1 GTSNPN and CDR2 SVGIG (reference sequence). CDR3 length equals 15 residues. The CDR3: CAWSGLPIAGGEQYF. CDR3 coding DNA: TGTGCCTGGAGTGGCCTCCCGATAGCGGGAGGCGAGCAGTACTTC.

The chain carries TRBV18 and TRBJ2-6; D ambiguous. Per germline, CDR1 KGHSH and CDR2 LQKENI. CDR3 length equals 14 residues. V was cut by 3 bases and J by 0 bases, with 3 bases left in between. CDR3 region: CASSPLSGANVLTF. The CDR3 DNA reads TGTGCCAGCTCACCCCTCTCTGGGGCCAACGTCCTGACTTTC.

The chain has TRBV9 and TRBJ1-1; 8 nucleotides match TRBD1. V shed 4 bases, J shed 5 bases, and the junction held 10 bases outside the gene matches. Germline V gene data show CDR1 as SGDLS and CDR2 as YYNGEE. The CDR3 totals 15 residues. DNA of the CDR3: TGTGCCAGCAGCCCAAGACAGGGGACGGGGACTGAAGCTTTCTTT. Amino acids: CASSPRQGTGTEAFF.

The chain recombines TRBV9 with TRBJ2-2; maybe TRBD2 (5 bases). The CDR3 is made up of 16 amino acids. The V and J ends lost 1 base and 0 bases respectively, with 10 bases between them. CDR1 and CDR2 from the germline V gene are SGDLS and YYNGEE. The CDR3 loop reads CASSVLRVANTGELFF. The CDR3 region has the DNA TGTGCCAGCAGCGTATTGAGGGTCGCGAACACCGGGGAGCTGTTTTTT.

This clone was observed a handful of times. This chain uses TRBV6-1 with TRBJ1-2, with D perhaps TRBD1 (6 bases). The V end was cut by 1 base, the J end by 8 bases, with 14 bases between. Germline CDR1 MNHNS, CDR2 SASEGT. The CDR3 has 14 residues. The CDR3 DNA reads TGTGCCAGCAGTGAAGACCCCAGGGGTGAGGGCTACACCTTC. It yields the protein CASSEDPRGEGYTF.

CDR3 nucleotide sequence: TGTGCCAGTAGTTTAAGAGACTACACCCGAGGCTATGGCTACACCTTC. Encoded protein: CASSLRDYTRGYGYTF. The V call is TRBV19, the J call TRBJ1-2, with D unclear. The CDR3 loop spans 16 amino acids. V dropped 5 bases and J dropped 4 bases, with 20 bases sitting between them. Germline V gene lookup returns CDR1 LNHDA and CDR2 SQIVND (reference sequence).

The genes are TRBV9 and TRBJ2-3, with 13 bases lining up with TRBD2. CDR1 is SGDLS, CDR2 YYNGEE, per germline. This CDR3 has 16 residues. V was clipped by 3 bases and J by 3 bases; unmatched bases: 4. CDR3 coding DNA: TGTGCCAGCAGCGCCCGACTAGCGGGAGGAACAGATACGCAGTATTTT. It translates to CASSARLAGGTDTQYF.